This TCR beta chain was obtained from a study of metastatic and nonmetastatic thyroid tumors. Patients had received no treatment of any kind before thyroid surgery. Original handling: Researchers built a distant-metastasis classifier for papillary thyroid cancer that drew on CDR3 differences across clinicopathological groups. TCRdb re-called the PCR reads through MiXCR. Clone size and V and J calls follow TCRdb, not the original study. The sample includes over 20,000 clones, 15% to 20% seen only once; the top ten take around 26%. The CDR3 covers 13 residues. CDR1 is GTSNPN and CDR2 is SVGIG in the germline V gene (reference sequence). V was trimmed by 0 bases and J by 7 bases, leaving 12 bases between them.

This rearrangement joins TRBV30 to TRBJ1-2, with D unclear. The receptor's source is a female donor with papillary thyroid cancer or a benign thyroid nodule (not recorded which). Some clones in this sample may be carry-over from other donors' samples. The sequenced sample consisted of blood. Written as DNA, the CDR3 is TGTGCCTGGAGTGTCGCGGTGGGTTCTGGCTACACCTTC. Amino acid sequence: CAWSVAVGSGYTF. Full variable domain (missing parts from reference TRBV30 and TRBJ1-2): SQTIHQWPATLVQPVGSPLSLECTVEGTSNPNLYWYRQAAGRGLQLLFYSVGIGQISSEVPQNLSASRPQDRQFILSSKKLLLSDSGFYLCAWSVAVGSGYTFGSGTRLTVV.